These T cell receptor beta chains were read from a single sample in a study of T-cell memory formation after mild COVID-19. TCRdb fed the 5' RACE reads into MiXCR, producing one record per CDR3 protein. This repertoire shows about 320,000 distinct CDR3 sequences, 14% found once; its top ten account for around 23%. The material sequenced was PBMCs or a T cell subset sorted from them (not recorded which). These receptors originate from a man between 18 and 35 years old who had mild COVID-19 (a few samples of this study predate the infection). Cell type and time point are not known. CDR3s include the opening cysteine and the closing phenylalanine or tryptophan. A D gene is named only where the DNA matches it firmly. Size values are once, few and many counts, or a class for expanded clones, and some rows have none.

D gene,clone size,J gene,V gene,CDR3 DNA,CDR3 protein
TRBD1,few,TRBJ1-1,TRBV29-1,TGCAGCGCCGGGCAGGGGGCAAACACTGAAGCTTTCTTT,CSAGQGANTEAFF
NA,NA,TRBJ2-1,TRBV5-1,TGCGCCAGCAGCTTGGTCGGGGCTGAGCAGTTCTTC,CASSLVGAEQFF
NA,few,TRBJ2-2,TRBV3-1,TGTGCCAGCAGCCAAGAACCAGCATCGAACACCGGGGAGCTGTTTTTT,CASSQEPASNTGELFF
NA,few,TRBJ2-7,TRBV5-1,TGCGCCAGCAGCTTGGCACCAGGGTTCTCCTACGAGCAGTACTTC,CASSLAPGFSYEQYF
NA,NA,TRBJ2-3,TRBV7-2,TGTGCCAGCAGCCTCCCTTTGAAGGAGCAGTATTTT,CASSLPLKEQYF
TRBD2,many,TRBJ2-7,TRBV7-9,TGTGCCAGCGGCGGGGGGCCCGGCGAGCAGTACTTC,CASGGGPGEQYF
NA,few,TRBJ1-6,TRBV28,TGTGCCAGTCATCTAGATGGCTCCTATAATTCACCCCTCCACTTT,CASHLDGSYNSPLHF
TRBD1,many,TRBJ2-5,TRBV29-1,TGCAGCGTCTCGGGACAGAACTACCAAGAGACCCAGTACTTC,CSVSGQNYQETQYF
TRBD1,few,TRBJ2-2,TRBV7-3,TGTGCCAGCAGCTCCTCCGCCGGGACAGGGGGCACCGGGGAGCTGTTTTTT,CASSSSAGTGGTGELFF
NA,few,TRBJ2-7,TRBV5-1,TGCGCCAGCAGCTCAGGACCTCGCCAGGGGACCTACGAGCAGTACTTC,CASSSGPRQGTYEQYF
NA,NA,TRBJ1-5,TRBV7-6,TGTGCCAGCAGCTTTGGTGATAGCAATCAGCCCCAGCATTTT,CASSFGDSNQPQHF
NA,few,TRBJ1-6,TRBV11-2,TGTGCCAGCAGCTTACAGGGGAGTTCACCCCTCCACTTT,CASSLQGSSPLHF
NA,many,TRBJ2-1,TRBV7-8,TGTGCCAGCAGCCCAGGGACGGAATTCTACAATGAGCAGTTCTTC,CASSPGTEFYNEQFF
TRBD1,NA,TRBJ1-4,TRBV20-1,TGCAGTGCTAGAGGTGCCCCGGGACAGGTACAGGAAAAACTGTTTTTT,CSARGAPGQVQEKLFF
TRBD1,few,TRBJ2-5,TRBV10-3,TGTGCCAGCCGGGACAGACAAGAGACCCAGTACTTC,CASRDRQETQYF
NA,NA,TRBJ2-5,TRBV10-3,TGTGCCGCCACCTCCCTACCTATGGAGGAGACCCAGTACTTC,CAATSLPMEETQYF
TRBD2,few,TRBJ2-2,TRBV20-1,TGCAGTGCTCTCCGGTTAGCGGGCGATTGGGAGCTGTTTTTT,CSALRLAGDWELFF
TRBD2,few,TRBJ2-1,TRBV6-1,TGTGCCAGCAGTGCCCCCGAGTCACTAGCGGGGGATTACAGGGAGCAGTTCTTC,CASSAPESLAGDYREQFF
NA,few,TRBJ1-5,TRBV5-1,TGCGCCAGCAGCTTGGCCGTCGGGGGCAATCAGCCCCAGCATTTT,CASSLAVGGNQPQHF
NA,few,TRBJ1-2,TRBV12-5,TGTGCTAGTGGCCTTGGTTACCACTATGGCTACACCTTC,CASGLGYHYGYTF